This T cell receptor (beta chain) was captured by sequencing in a study of human T cells and chemical hapten exposure (dated by TCRdb to about 2021). Study-level background: For sensitization, 2% DPC in acetone was applied to a 2 cm by 2 cm area of upper inner arm skin. Weekly therapeutic DPC doses were additionally applied to the scalp of patients throughout the roughly 25-week study period. Patch tests used Finn chambers with 0.01% DPC on the upper back, scored after 6 days by International Contact Dermatitis Research Group standards. Alopecia areata with under or over 50% scalp involvement, alopecia totalis and alopecia universalis were represented in the patient cohort, which was mostly female. Libraries were pooled for sequencing, and variation in per-sample TCR yields was attributed mainly to small differences in library volumes within the pool. In alopecia patients, the study followed how the peripheral blood TCR repertoire changed in vivo over primary and secondary sensitization to diphenylcyclopropenone (DPC), a hapten. Blood samples were taken from patients before sensitization (week 0) and at 2, 6 and about 24 weeks after DPC sensitization. Blood for TCR sequencing was provided by twenty-nine alopecia patients at one to four time points (pre-sensitization, 2, 6 and 24 weeks).

This specimen's time point label, interpreted: patch test 2, 6 weeks after DPC sensitization. This specimen's treatment or condition label, interpreted: therapeutic diphenylcyclopropenone sensitization with weekly scalp DPC. At every patch-test visit, the blood draw took place before the patch test was put on. Patients were eligible if aged 18 to 70, diagnosed with alopecia and judged suitable for DPC therapy, and pregnant patients were excluded. Total RNA was extracted from unfractionated whole blood that had been collected in Tempus Blood RNA tubes. Library method: RACE. TCRdb names NextSeq 500 as the instrument used. During library preparation, unique molecular identifiers were attached to individual cDNA molecules so that TCRs could be counted quantitatively and reproducibly. Each blood RNA sample was used to sequence both TCR alpha and TCR beta chains. The published analysis was carried out like this. Samples had a median of about 90,000 TCRs, with a range from roughly 20,000 to 690,600. V, J and CDR3 annotation of the TCR reads was carried out using the Decombinator software suite. To make PS versus PT1 abundance plots, every sample was subsampled to the same number of TCRs (28,000). TCRs were defined as expanded if absent before sensitization and observed at least eight times at the 2-week time point. TCRdb reworked the public reads: Q25 trimming with fastp, MiXCR clone assembly, productive beta chains retained. Under each unique CDR3 protein, matching rows form one entry showing the most common genes and DNA. None of the V and J calls come from the authors' own analysis; TCRdb made them. This sample has some 45,000 distinct CDR3 sequences in its table, and 8% to 9% of those were observed once. In total, the top ten clones hold over 14% of the sample.

Including the terminal cysteine and phenylalanine, the CDR3 comprises 18 residues. Of all the DNA, just the CDR3 is kept, 54 bases in frame from base 1. Between the V and J ends, shortened by 7 bases and 0 bases respectively, the junction contains 19 bases. CDR1 MNHEY and CDR2 SVGEGT are derived from the germline V gene. The paper's findings and limits, for the study overall: Patch test score was positively correlated with the number of PT1 expanded TCRs, with significance at thresholds 8, 16 and 32 but not at 4. Compared with pre-sensitization or healthy control sets, expanded TCRs formed significantly more large CDR3 similarity clusters, which is consistent with antigen-driven responses. The number of TCRs above 1 in 1000 frequency did not change with DPC sensitization; there was no evidence of global repertoire structure alterations. Because every patient had alopecia, a presumed autoimmune disease, the patients' immune response might differ from that of healthy individuals. After repeated subsampling, the strength of the expansion versus patch-test correlation and the threshold at which it became significant changed.

Many counts were recorded for this clonotype. This clone's antigen is unknown. No qualities accompany the bases; no much larger clone lies one base away. Specimen: whole blood, collected in connection with sensitization to the hapten diphenylcyclopropenone (DPC). In this chain, TRBV6-2 or TRBV6-3 is recombined with TRBJ1-6; perhaps TRBD1 is the D gene, with 6 bases matching. The origin of this receptor is a middle-aged woman with alopecia areata. Some clones in this sample may be carry-over from other donors' samples. CDR3 reads: CASTTLGQTHSYNSPLHF. The DNA reads as follows: TGTGCCAGCACGACCCTCGGACAGACCCACTCCTATAATTCACCCCTCCACTTT.